These 24 T cell receptor beta chains share one sample of origin, sequenced in a study of metastatic and nonmetastatic thyroid tumors (dated by TCRdb to 2020 to 2021). The method was PCR. Sequencing took place on an Illumina HiSeq 4000. TCRdb itself trimmed the public reads at Q25 with fastp, ran MiXCR and retained productive beta chains. This sample lists 100,000 or so clones; 14% to 15% were detected once. Clones ranked in the top ten supply 3.6% of the sample. No patient had received any treatment before thyroid surgery. The sequenced material came from blood. These receptor sequences come from a female donor with papillary thyroid cancer or a benign thyroid nodule (not recorded which). Some clones in this sample may be carry-over from other donors' samples.

This clone was counted between two and nine times. A much larger clonotype is one base distant, so this may be a read error. The V call is TRBV5-1, the J call TRBJ2-2; 8 bases agree with TRBD1. The germline V gene has CDR1 SGHRS and CDR2 YFSETQ. The CDR3 has 16 amino acids. The DNA of the CDR3 is TGCGCCAGCAGCTTAGAGGGACAGGAGAACACCGTGGAGCTGTTTTTT. Translating gives CASSLEGQENTVELFF. The whole variable domain, remainder taken from reference TRBV5-1 and TRBJ2-2, is KAGVTQTPRYLIKTRGQQVTLSCSPISGHRSVSWYQQTPGQGLQFLFEYFSETQRNKGNFPGRFSGRQFSNSRSEMNVSTLELGDSALYLCASSLEGQENTVELFFGEGSRLTVL.

This clone came up a few times. The V and J genes are TRBV7-3 and TRBJ2-1; 8 bases are a match to TRBD1. V was clipped by 3 bases and J by 8 bases; unmatched bases: 12. Per germline, CDR1 SGHTA and CDR2 FQGTGA. There are 16 residues in the CDR3. CDR3: CASSLQGAQGLHEQFF. In DNA, the CDR3 is TGTGCCAGCAGCTTGCAGGGGGCCCAGGGTTTGCATGAGCAGTTCTTC. Full variable domain (missing parts from reference TRBV7-3 and TRBJ2-1): GAGVSQTPSNKVTEKGKYVELRCDPISGHTALYWYRQSLGQGPEFLIYFQGTGAADDSGLPNDRFFAVRPEGSVSTLKIQRTERGDSAVYLCASSLQGAQGLHEQFFGPGTRLTVL.

Many counts were recorded for this clone. The rearrangement links TRBV6-2 or TRBV6-3 to TRBJ1-1; D call uncertain. CDR1 and CDR2 (germline): MNHEY, SVGEGT. The CDR3 runs 16 residues. Trimming removed 2 bases from V and 0 bases from J, with 13 bases in between. CDR3 in amino acids: CASSYGSAKMNTEAFF. The CDR3 region has the DNA TGTGCCAGCAGTTACGGTTCGGCTAAAATGAACACTGAAGCTTTCTTT.

There are many counts of this clone. The rearrangement links TRBV28 to TRBJ1-2; D gene ambiguous. The CDR3 length is 10 residues. The V and J ends lost 3 bases and 8 bases respectively, with 4 bases between them. Germline CDR1 reads MDHEN; CDR2 reads SYDVKM. The DNA of the CDR3 is TGTGCCAGCAGTTTCAGAGGCTACACCTTC. Amino acids: CASSFRGYTF.

In its sample, this clone was seen many times. The chain recombines TRBV6-6 with TRBJ2-2; tentatively, D is TRBD2 (6 bases). Germline-derived CDR1 and CDR2 are MNHNY and SVGAGI (reference sequence). V was pared by 1 base and J by 8 bases, with 11 bases between. The CDR3 covers 14 residues. The DNA of the CDR3 is TGTGCCAGCAGTTACTACCGCGGGGTTGGGGAGCTGTTTTTT. Protein sequence: CASSYYRGVGELFF.

This clone was seen at least ten times. Other DNA variants within this sample encode the same CDR3. CDR3 sequence (DNA): TGTGCCACCTCCCCAGGGAGGCCCAACACCGGGGAGCTGTTTTTT. Its protein product is CATSPGRPNTGELFF. The J gene is TRBJ2-2, the V gene TRBV6-4; D might be TRBD2 (6 bases). CDR3 length: 15 amino acids. Trimming left V 10 bases short and J 2 bases short, with 17 bases between. CDR1 MRHNA and CDR2 SNTAGT come from the germline V gene.

This clone has ten or more counts. This chain links TRBV20-1 with TRBJ1-4; 8 bases fit TRBD1. The V gene end was trimmed by 4 bases and the J gene end by 5 bases; junction bases not matched to a gene: 3. This CDR3 is 13 amino acids long. Germline CDR1 is DFQATT and CDR2 is SNEGSKA (reference sequence). CDR3 bases: TGCAGTGCTATGGACAGGGACAATGAAAAACTGTTTTTT. This translates into CSAMDRDNEKLFF.

This clone was seen many times. The gene calls are TRBV6-2 or TRBV6-3 and TRBJ2-7; D call uncertain. V shed 6 bases and J shed 1 base, with 13 bases lying between them. Germline V CDR1 and CDR2: MNHEY, SVGEGT. CDR3 length equals 14 residues. CDR3 residues: CASRVTERSYEQYF. The CDR3 DNA follows: TGTGCCAGCAGAGTTACTGAGCGATCCTACGAGCAGTACTTC.

This chain uses TRBV4-2 with TRBJ1-2; D gene ambiguous. V gave up 0 bases and J gave up 7 bases, with 12 bases separating them. CDR3 size: 14 residues. Germline-derived CDR1 and CDR2 are LGHNA and YNFKEQ. DNA of the CDR3: TGTGCCAGCAGCCAAGATTCTGGATACCCTGGCTACACCTTC. Encoded protein: CASSQDSGYPGYTF.

This clone was seen ten or more times. J is TRBJ1-2 and V is TRBV20-1; 7 nucleotides match TRBD1. V shed 0 bases and J 4 bases; nucleotides not matched to a gene: 5. Germline CDR1 and CDR2: DFQATT and SNEGSKA (reference sequence). The CDR3 has 14 amino acids. CDR3 in amino acids: CSARDTGTVYGYTF. DNA for the CDR3: TGCAGTGCTAGAGATACAGGGACAGTCTATGGCTACACCTTC.

This clone was observed a few times. The chain has TRBV3-1 and TRBJ1-1; D not resolved. The CDR3 contains 18 residues. V lost 0 bases and J 1 base, leaving 18 bases between the germline ends. Germline CDR1 LGHDT, CDR2 YNNKEL (reference sequence). The CDR3 spells CASSQDGGNTPGNTEAFF. CDR3 nucleotide sequence: TGTGCCAGCAGCCAAGATGGAGGGAACACACCAGGGAACACTGAAGCTTTCTTT.

This clone has only a few counts. V usage is TRBV11-2 and J usage is TRBJ2-7; 9 bases line up with TRBD2. CDR1 and CDR2 from the germline V gene are SGHAT and FQNNGV. The ends lost 4 bases at V and 2 bases at J; junction bases unmatched: 9. CDR3 length equals 16 residues. In DNA form, the CDR3 reads TGTGCCAGCAGCTCCCGTACTAGCGGGTGTACCTACGAGCAGTACTTC. It codes for CASSSRTSGCTYEQYF.

This clone was found many times. The chain joins TRBV6-2 or TRBV6-3 to TRBJ2-3; 7 bases are a match to TRBD1. V was pared by 4 bases and J by 2 bases, with 12 bases of the junction left unmatched. Germline CDR1 and CDR2: MNHEY and SVGEGT. The CDR3 runs 17 residues. The CDR3, as DNA: TGTGCCAGCAGTTCCCTCGCCCCCAGGGGGACCACAGATACGCAGTATTTT. It is translated as CASSSLAPRGTTDTQYF.

This clone was observed at least ten times. At the DNA level, this CDR3 is encoded by other sequences in the same sample as well. The chain joins TRBV11-2 to TRBJ2-5; TRBD1 or TRBD2 may be the D gene (5 bases each). The length of the CDR3 is 15 residues. Germline loops: CDR1 SGHAT, CDR2 FQNNGV. Trimming removed 1 base at V and 5 bases at J, with 14 bases between. The CDR3 DNA follows: TGTGCCAGCAGCTTAGGAGGGACGGGCCGTGAGACCCAGTACTTC. Amino acid sequence: CASSLGGTGRETQYF.

As regards this clone: Being one base from a much bigger clone, this may be a read error. The chain couples TRBV28 to TRBJ2-3; D not resolved. The V end lost 1 base, the J end lost 7 bases, and 18 bases lay between the germline ends. Per germline, CDR1 MDHEN and CDR2 SYDVKM. CDR3 size: 16 residues. For the CDR3, the DNA is TGTGCCAGCAGTTTATTGCCTCCTCAAGGCGCCAATACGCAGTATTTT. Protein sequence: CASSLLPPQGANTQYF.

The table lists this clone with many counts. The chain has TRBV24-1 and TRBJ1-1; the D gene is possibly TRBD1 (6 bases). Germline assignment: CDR1 KGHDR and CDR2 SFDVKD. The CDR3 runs 13 residues. Trimming left V 7 bases short and J 1 base short, with 9 bases between. The CDR3 spells CATSTGPNTEAFF. As DNA, the CDR3 is TGTGCCACCAGCACAGGGCCGAACACTGAAGCTTTCTTT.

In its sample, this clone was seen a few times. The chain links TRBV11-2 to TRBJ2-1; D is uncertain. Trimming stripped 6 bases from V and 9 bases from J, with 18 bases between. This CDR3 is 14 amino acids long. Looked up from germline, CDR1 is SGHAT and CDR2 is FQNNGV. CDR3 amino acids: CASSQQRVCSEQFF. The CDR3 coding sequence is TGTGCCAGCAGTCAACAAAGGGTCTGCAGTGAGCAGTTCTTC.

As regards this clone: Compared with germline, one end of the junction differs, possibly owing to a read error. The chain employs TRBV10-1 and TRBJ2-7, with unresolved D. The length of the CDR3 is 13 residues. Germline V gene data show CDR1 as WNHNN and CDR2 as SYGVQD (reference sequence). The CDR3 region is CASSEWIRYEHYF. CDR3 DNA sequence: TGCGCCAGCAGTGAGTGGATCCGCTACGAGCATTACTTC.

Comment on this clone: Its ends do not fully match the called genes, so a read error is possible. The genes are TRBV11-2 and TRBJ2-2; 7 positions agree with TRBD1. The CDR3 runs 18 residues. Germline V gives CDR1 SGHAT, CDR2 FQNNGV. CDR3 bases: TGTGCCAGCAGCTTGTTGACCTCGACAGGGCGTTGGACCGTGGAGCTGTTTTTT. Protein sequence: CASSLLTSTGRWTVELFF.

As to this clone: A much bigger clone sits one base away, suggesting this may be a read error. The genes are TRBV9 and TRBJ1-2, with no clear D. V lost 6 bases, J lost 6 bases, and 27 bases lay in between. The germline gives CDR1 SGDLS, CDR2 YYNGEE. This CDR3 contains 17 residues. The CDR3, as DNA: TGTGCCAGCACCTATTCAACCCTGGCCAGAGTCGCAGATGGCTACACCTTC. Its translation is CASTYSTLARVADGYTF.

This clone was counted a single time. This chain uses TRBV30 with TRBJ1-6; D possibly corresponds to TRBD1 (6 bases). Between the trimmed V and J ends, which lost 6 bases and 6 bases, there was a span of 18 bases. Per germline, CDR1 GTSNPN and CDR2 SVGIG (reference sequence). The CDR3 extends over 15 amino acids. The CDR3 DNA is TGTGCCTGTCGTGCGGGGGGCCCGCGTAATTCACCCCTCCACTTT. It translates to CACRAGGPRNSPLHF.

The rearrangement uses TRBV12-3 or TRBV12-4 and TRBJ2-5, with TRBD1 matching 10 bases. The CDR3 totals 19 residues. V gave up 10 bases and J gave up 8 bases; unmatched junction bases: 28. The chain's CDR3 is CAITKPDRGRGQPKYTQYF. CDR3 coding DNA: TGTGCCATCACAAAGCCCGACAGGGGGCGCGGTCAGCCGAAATATACCCAGTACTTC.

This clone was observed at least ten times. The rearrangement joins TRBV3-1 to TRBJ2-2; no definite D call. V was cut by 4 bases and J by 3 bases, with 15 bases left in between. Germline V gene data show CDR1 as LGHDT and CDR2 as YNNKEL (reference sequence). The CDR3 consists of 16 residues. CDR3 DNA: TGTGCCAGCAGCCTTGACCCCGGATGGGACACCGGGGAGCTGTTTTTT. It yields the protein CASSLDPGWDTGELFF. Complete variable domain (other parts from reference TRBV3-1 and TRBJ2-2): DTAVSQTPKYLVTQMGNDKSIKCEQNLGHDTMYWYKQDSKKFLKIMFSYNNKELIINETVPNRFSPKSPDKAHLNLHINSLELGDSAVYFCASSLDPGWDTGELFFGEGSRLTVL.

The table lists this clone with many counts. The same CDR3 arises from other DNA sequences in this sample as well. The gene calls are TRBV20-1 and TRBJ2-5; 7 bases match TRBD1. Germline V lookup: CDR1 DFQATT, CDR2 SNEGSKA (reference sequence). The CDR3 totals 13 residues. Trimming removed 8 bases from V and 1 base from J; junction bases left unmatched: 7. In DNA, the CDR3 is TGCAGTACCCGACAGGGATTCCAAGAGACCCAGTACTTC. As protein: CSTRQGFQETQYF.